Each of the 2 T cell receptor beta chains below was sequenced from the same sample in a study of blood T cells in healthy people across ages. Next came a second PCR, run for roughly 7 to 12 cycles, which used a sample-barcoded 5' primer along with a J-beta primer mix. TCRdb reprocessed the 5' RACE reads with MiXCR, giving one entry per CDR3 protein. The sample lists roughly 500,000 distinct CDR3 sequences, 25% to 30% occurring once. The sequencing sample was made of blood. The receptor set was obtained from a woman in her 70s in good health.

The chain has TRBV20-1 and TRBJ1-1; perhaps TRBD1 as D (5 bases). Trimming removed 3 bases from V and 5 bases from J, with 10 bases in between. The CDR3 runs to 12 residues. Germline lookup yields CDR1 DFQATT and CDR2 SNEGSKA (reference sequence). The CDR3 DNA is TGCAGTGCTAGCCCCGGGGGGACTGAAGCTTTCTTT. Its translation is CSASPGGTEAFF.

Only one count was recorded for this clonotype. The chain carries TRBV7-2 and TRBJ1-1; 7 nucleotides match TRBD1. Unmatched junction bases numbered 4, after V lost 1 base and J lost 5 bases. CDR3 length: 14 amino acids. Germline V gives CDR1 SGHTA, CDR2 FQGNSA. CDR3 nucleotide sequence: TGTGCCAGCAGCTTAGTTATGACAGGGACTGAAGCTTTCTTT. Its protein is CASSLVMTGTEAFF. Variable domain in full (rest from reference TRBV7-2 and TRBJ1-1): GAGVSQSPSNKVTEKGKDVELRCDPISGHTALYWYRQSLGQGLEFLIYFQGNSAPDKSGLPSDRFSAERTGGSVSTLTIQRTQQEDSAVYLCASSLVMTGTEAFFGQGTRLTVV.